Sequencing of this T cell receptor beta chain was carried out in a study of T cells in Graves' hyperthyroidism and ophthalmopathy. V lost 6 bases, J lost 7 bases, and 13 bases stayed unmatched. CDR3 length: 16 residues. No ophthalmopathy progression within 18 months constituted stable Graves' hyperthyroidism. PBMCs were obtained from approximately 10 ml fresh peripheral blood. In its sample, this clonotype was seen many times. The investigators amplified TCR beta CDR3 regions from RNA transcripts. RT-PCR in the first round (using the HTBI primer set) targeted the TCR CDR3. Via MiXCR, TCRdb re-called the multiplex PCR reads, giving one row per CDR3 protein. The sample lists around 450,000 distinct CDR3 sequences; approximately 14% were seen once.

This rearrangement joins TRBV12-3 or TRBV12-4 to TRBJ2-2; 8 bases are shared with TRBD2. Sequences were obtained from blood. This clonotype originated in a woman younger than 35 with Graves' hyperthyroidism. This CDR3 reads CASSYSGDASGGELFF. CDR3 nucleotides: TGTGCCAGCAGCTATAGCGGGGACGCCTCTGGCGGGGAGCTGTTTTTT.